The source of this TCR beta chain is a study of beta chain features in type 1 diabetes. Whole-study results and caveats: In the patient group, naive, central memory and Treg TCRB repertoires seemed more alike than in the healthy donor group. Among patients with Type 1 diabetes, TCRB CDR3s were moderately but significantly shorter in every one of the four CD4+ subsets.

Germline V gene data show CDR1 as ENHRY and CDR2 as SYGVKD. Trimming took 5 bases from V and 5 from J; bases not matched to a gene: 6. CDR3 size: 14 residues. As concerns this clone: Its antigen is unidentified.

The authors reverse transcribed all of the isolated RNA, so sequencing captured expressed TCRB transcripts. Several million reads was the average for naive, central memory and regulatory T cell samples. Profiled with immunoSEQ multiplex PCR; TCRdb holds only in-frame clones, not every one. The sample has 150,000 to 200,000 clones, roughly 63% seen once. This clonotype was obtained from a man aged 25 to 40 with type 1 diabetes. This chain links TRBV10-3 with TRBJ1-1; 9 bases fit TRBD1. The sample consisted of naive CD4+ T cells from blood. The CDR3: CAISRDRVGTEAFF. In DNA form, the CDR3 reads TGTGCCATCAGTCGGGACAGGGTGGGGACTGAAGCTTTCTTT.